This TCR beta chain originates from a study of cytomegalovirus exposure and HLA in healthy donors. Whole-study results and caveats: An analysis that was carried out later associated 16,951 TCR beta sequences with HLA alleles at 0.05 false discovery rate. For most subjects, TCR beta sequences were reported to predict HLA-A and HLA-B alleles with accuracy.

Amplification used 60 Vbeta primers and 13 Jbeta primers. Assay: immunoSEQ multiplex PCR; the TCRdb copy retains only in-frame clones and omits some. The ten most abundant clones cover less than 1% of a sample with 200,000 to 250,000 clones. Germline V gene data show CDR1 as MNHEY and CDR2 as SVGAGI. This CDR3 contains 15 residues. The ends were cut back, 3 bases at V and 8 bases at J, with 19 bases in the middle. As to this clone: Its antigen remains unknown.

This chain joins TRBV6-5 and TRBJ1-2, with D maybe TRBD1 (6 bases). The sequence derives from a woman in her twenties or thirties in good health and CMV-seropositive. Sample: PBMCs. This CDR3 reads CASSYQFGTRGGYTF. The CDR3 DNA follows: TGTGCCAGCAGTTATCAGTTCGGGACACGGGGCGGCTACACCTTC.